This TCR beta chain stems from a study of shared clonotypes between healthy human individuals. In the case of this clone: Antigen unknown.

Splitting of each subset's genomic DNA was done evenly across several immunoSEQ plates. Some clones are missing from TCRdb's copy, which holds only in-frame ones; the method was immunoSEQ multiplex PCR. Found here are over a million clones, roughly 96% of them singletons; the top ten hold approximately 1%. General study points: Investigators collected only blood, and repertoires in tissues likely differ. Generally, naive subsets (rather than memory subsets) showed larger estimated richness.

The CDR3 totals 14 residues. Germline V gene sequence: CDR1 SGHDN, CDR2 FVKESK. V was clipped by 1 base and J by 1 base, with 6 bases between them. Those who donated were healthy HIV-negative adults, with no recent acute infections or vaccinations reported. The chain is built from TRBV14 and TRBJ2-3; D uncertain. Sequenced sample: naive CD4+ T cells sorted from blood. Subset indicated: CD45RA+ positively selected. The TCR sequence derives from a man aged 25 to 45 in good health. CDR3 region: CASSQVGGTDTQYF. The CDR3 nucleotides are TGTGCCAGCAGCCAAGTTGGAGGCACAGATACGCAGTATTTT.